The entry below describes one T cell receptor beta chain. Its target is not known. V lost 5 bases to trimming and J lost 3 bases, with 8 bases between them. CDR3 length equals 11 residues. Germline V gene data show CDR1 as SQVTM and CDR2 as ANQGSEA. This entry comes from a study of human T cells and chemical hapten exposure. Findings and caveats of the study: TCRs whose frequency exceeded 1 in 1000 remained the same following DPC sensitization. With patch test score, the counts of PT1 expanded TCRs showed a positive correlation.

Time point here: pre-sensitization, week 0. Indicated treatment: therapeutic diphenylcyclopropenone sensitization with weekly scalp DPC. TCRdb ran MiXCR on the RACE reads and lists one entry per CDR3 protein. The table lists 62,000 or so distinct CDR3 sequences, approximately 10% of them singletons, with about 5.2% in the top ten. The chain combines TRBV29-1 with TRBJ2-7, with D unresolved. The receptor's source is a woman in her forties or fifties with alopecia areata. Some clones in this sample may be carry-over from other donors' samples. This sample comprised whole blood, obtained in connection with sensitization to the hapten diphenylcyclopropenone (DPC). Written as DNA, the CDR3 is TGCAGCGTTTCGGGTATCTACGAGCAGTACTTC. It is translated as CSVSGIYEQYF.